Below, 25 T cell receptor beta chains from the same sample are listed, as sequenced in a study of T cell clones after liver transplantation. The assay was immunoSEQ multiplex PCR, and TCRdb's table has in-frame clones only and misses some. This table has just over 80,000 clones, over 80% appearing once. Material: CD4+ T cells from blood, obtained roughly 3.5 years after liver transplant. The receptors here all came from a human patient who received a liver transplant. Some T cells may be graft donor cells.

The rearrangement joins TRBV28 to TRBJ1-2; the match to TRBD1 covers 8 bases. The CDR3 consists of 16 residues. Germline CDR1 and CDR2: MDHEN and SYDVKM. V lost 1 base, J lost 5 bases, and 9 bases stayed unmatched. CDR3 loop: CASSLSQGAGVYGYTF. CDR3 coding DNA: TGTGCCAGCAGTTTATCCCAGGGGGCGGGGGTTTATGGCTACACCTTC.

This rearrangement joins TRBV5-1 to TRBJ1-2; tentatively, D is TRBD1 (5 bases). This CDR3 comprises 14 residues. Trimming removed 1 base from V and 1 base from J, with 8 bases in between. The germline gives CDR1 SGHRS, CDR2 YFSETQ. CDR3 residues: CASSLRGDNYGYTF. In DNA form, the CDR3 reads TGCGCCAGCAGCTTGCGAGGGGATAACTATGGCTACACCTTC.

In its sample, this clone was seen once. This chain joins TRBV7-9 and TRBJ2-7; D is tentatively TRBD1 or TRBD2 (5 bases each). Trimming shortened V by 3 bases and J by 7 bases, and 7 bases separated the two germline ends. The CDR3 length is 11 residues. CDR1 and CDR2 from the germline V gene are SEHNR and FQNEAQ (reference sequence). CDR3 sequence reads: CASSLGTEQYF. The DNA for the CDR3 is TGTGCCAGCAGCTTGGGGACGGAGCAGTACTTC.

The chain employs TRBV4-3 and TRBJ1-2; 9 positions match TRBD1. Trimming at V came to 1 base and at J to 7 bases, leaving 10 bases not matched to a gene. Germline V lookup: CDR1 LGHNA, CDR2 YSLEER. CDR3 length: 16 residues. CDR3 coding DNA: TGCGCCAGCAGCCAAGGCCCCGGGGACAGGGTGATTGGCTACACCTTC. Protein sequence: CASSQGPGDRVIGYTF.

V and J are TRBV28 and TRBJ1-3, with D possibly matching TRBD1 (6 bases). Germline assignment: CDR1 MDHEN and CDR2 SYDVKM. The CDR3 runs 15 residues. The germline V and J ends were trimmed by 6 bases and 4 bases, with 16 bases remaining between them. CDR3 protein: CASSQGTRSGNTIYF. The CDR3 region has the DNA TGTGCCAGCAGCCAGGGGACTAGGTCCGGAAACACCATATATTTT.

V gene TRBV5-1 combines with J gene TRBJ1-3; weak D call: TRBD1 (6 bases). Germline values: CDR1 SGHRS, CDR2 YFSETQ. There are 15 residues in the CDR3. With 3 bases removed from V and 2 bases from J, the gap between germline ends came to 12 bases. The CDR3 here is CASSSQGHAGNTIYF. The CDR3, as DNA: TGCGCCAGCAGCTCCCAGGGACACGCTGGAAACACCATATATTTT.

For the CDR3, the DNA is TGTGCCAGCAGGGCGAGCTCCTACGAGCAGTACTTC. Protein product: CASRASSYEQYF. The rearrangement links TRBV27 to TRBJ2-7; no clear D. The germline CDR1 and CDR2 sequences are MNHEY and SMNVEV (reference sequence). V lost 6 bases to trimming and J lost 0 bases, with 6 bases between them. The CDR3 is 12 residues long.

This rearrangement joins TRBV6-5 to TRBJ1-2; TRBD1 matches 9 bases. The ends lost 4 bases at V and 8 bases at J; junction bases unmatched: 8. The CDR3 is 14 residues long. In germline, CDR1 is MNHEY, CDR2 SVGAGI. In DNA form, the CDR3 reads TGTGCCAGCAGTTTCACAGGGGGCCCCTACGGCTACACCTTC. Amino acids: CASSFTGGPYGYTF.

The chain carries TRBV6-5 and TRBJ2-5; D not certain. Trimming removed 6 bases from V and 2 bases from J, with 13 bases in between. CDR1 MNHEY and CDR2 SVGAGI come from the germline V gene. This CDR3 is 14 amino acids long. The CDR3 loop is CASSSAVGQETQYF. The DNA of the CDR3 is TGTGCCAGCAGCTCCGCCGTGGGGCAAGAGACCCAGTACTTC.

The V and J genes are TRBV28 and TRBJ2-7, with TRBD1 matching 9 bases. The CDR3 extends over 15 amino acids. Germline V gene sequence: CDR1 MDHEN, CDR2 SYDVKM. Losses at the gene ends were 5 bases for V and 3 bases for J; bases not matched to a gene: 8. CDR3: CASSPSGQGGYEQYF. The CDR3 region has the DNA TGTGCCAGCAGTCCCTCGGGACAGGGAGGCTACGAGCAGTACTTC.

The chain recombines TRBV5-4 with TRBJ1-2; D ambiguous. The CDR3 has 12 residues. Germline CDR1 reads SGHNT; CDR2 reads YYREEE (reference sequence). The ends were cut back, 4 bases at V and 2 bases at J, with 6 bases in the middle. The CDR3 coding sequence is TGTGCCAGCAGCCTAGTAAACTATGGCTACACCTTC. Translation: CASSLVNYGYTF. Filled out from reference TRBV5-4 and TRBJ1-2, the complete variable domain reads ETGVTQSPTHLIKTRGQQVTLRCSSQSGHNTVSWYQQALGQGPQFIFQYYREEENGRGNFPPRFSGLQFPNYSSELNVNALELDDSALYLCASSLVNYGYTFGSGTRLTVV.

This chain uses TRBV18 with TRBJ1-1, with D possibly TRBD1 on 5 matching bases. V was shortened by 6 bases and J by 2 bases, with 13 bases between the two germline ends. The CDR3 loop spans 14 amino acids. Germline V CDR1 and CDR2: KGHSH, LQKENI. CDR3 DNA sequence: TGTGCCAGCTCCCGACAGACCCAAAACACTGAAGCTTTCTTT. This sequence encodes CASSRQTQNTEAFF.

This rearrangement joins TRBV9 to TRBJ1-1; D is possibly TRBD1 (5 bases). CDR3 length: 13 amino acids. Deletions cut 0 bases from V and 5 bases from J, with 8 bases between. Germline V gene data show CDR1 as SGDLS and CDR2 as YYNGEE. CDR3 loop: CASSVEGYTEAFF. The CDR3 DNA is TGTGCCAGCAGCGTAGAGGGGTATACTGAAGCTTTCTTT.

This clone was recorded only once. CDR3: CASSTGIFSNQPQHF. CDR3 sequence (DNA): TGTGCCAGCAGTACCGGGATTTTTAGCAATCAGCCCCAGCATTTT. This chain joins TRBV6-5 and TRBJ1-5; D is undetermined. Germline lookup yields CDR1 MNHEY and CDR2 SVGAGI. The CDR3 is 15 amino acids. Trimming stripped 5 bases from V and 0 bases from J, with 11 bases between.

V gene TRBV5-1 combines with J gene TRBJ2-1; 11 nucleotides line up with TRBD2. Per germline, CDR1 SGHRS and CDR2 YFSETQ. V lost 0 bases, J lost 15 bases, and 5 bases stayed unmatched. There are 13 residues in the CDR3. The CDR3 protein is CASSLVLAGVLFF. The CDR3, as DNA: TGCGCCAGCAGCTTGGTACTAGCGGGAGTACTGTTCTTC.

Only a few counts were recorded for this clone. The CDR3 nucleotides read TGTGCCAGCAGAGATGGCGGGAGCACCGGGGAGCTGTTTTTT. Its translation is CASRDGGSTGELFF. The chain carries TRBV2 and TRBJ2-2; TRBD2 matches 7 bases. Germline V CDR1 and CDR2: SNHLY, FYNNEI. The CDR3 spans 14 residues. The ends lost 6 bases at V and 4 bases at J; junction bases unmatched: 5.

The count of this clone is one. This rearrangement joins TRBV5-4 to TRBJ2-2, with D possibly being TRBD1 or TRBD2 (5 bases each). The V end was cut by 4 bases, the J end by 0 bases, with 13 bases between. This CDR3 has 16 amino acids. The germline CDR1 and CDR2 sequences are SGHNT and YYREEE (reference sequence). The CDR3 protein is CASSPPGRTNTGELFF. CDR3 bases: TGTGCCAGCAGCCCTCCGGGACGTACGAACACCGGGGAGCTGTTTTTT. Full variable domain (outside the CDR3, taken from reference TRBV5-4 and TRBJ2-2): ETGVTQSPTHLIKTRGQQVTLRCSSQSGHNTVSWYQQALGQGPQFIFQYYREEENGRGNFPPRFSGLQFPNYSSELNVNALELDDSALYLCASSPPGRTNTGELFFGEGSRLTVL.

This clone was picked up a small number of times. The chain is built from TRBV28 and TRBJ1-4, with D tentatively TRBD1 (6 bases). V was pared by 5 bases and J by 2 bases, with 18 bases between. The CDR3 is 17 residues long. CDR1 is MDHEN and CDR2 is SYDVKM in the germline V gene. The DNA of the CDR3 is TGTGCCAGCAGTGTCTCCGTTGCGGGGGGCACTAATGAAAAACTGTTTTTT. Protein sequence: CASSVSVAGGTNEKLFF.

The rearrangement joins TRBV30 to TRBJ2-7; D might be TRBD1 or TRBD2, each matching 5 bases. The V end lost 1 base, the J end lost 0 bases, and 28 bases lay between the germline ends. CDR1 and CDR2 from the germline V gene are GTSNPN and SVGIG (reference sequence). The CDR3 covers 20 residues. CDR3: CAWSANLGRQNLFLSYEQYF. DNA of the CDR3: TGTGCCTGGAGTGCAAACTTGGGACGACAGAACCTATTCCTCTCCTACGAGCAGTACTTC.

V is TRBV25-1 and J is TRBJ2-1, with 9 bases lining up with TRBD1. The CDR3 runs to 16 residues. Germline CDR1 is MGHDK and CDR2 is SYGVNS. The trim removed 4 bases at V and 8 bases at J, leaving 12 bases unmatched. In DNA, the CDR3 is TGTGCCAGCAGTGGGACAGGGGTCCGTAGTGCCGATGAGCAGTTCTTC. It is translated as CASSGTGVRSADEQFF.

The chain carries TRBV2 and TRBJ2-5, with D perhaps matching TRBD1 (5 bases). CDR3 length equals 14 residues. The germline V gene encodes CDR1 SNHLY and CDR2 FYNNEI. Deletions cut 7 bases from V and 4 bases from J, with 16 bases between. CDR3 DNA sequence: TGTGCCAGCACCCGACAGCTCTCCGGAGAGACCCAGTACTTC. The encoded protein is CASTRQLSGETQYF.

The chain couples TRBV27 to TRBJ1-1; 8 bases agree with TRBD1. The CDR3 covers 16 residues. V lost 0 bases, J lost 3 bases, and 6 bases stayed unmatched. CDR1 is MNHEY, CDR2 SMNVEV, per germline (reference sequence). The DNA of the CDR3 is TGTGCCAGCAGTTTATCGATAACAGGGGGGGACACTGAAGCTTTCTTT. Encoded protein: CASSLSITGGDTEAFF.

This sequence joins TRBV28 and TRBJ2-3; D unclear. CDR3 length: 11 residues. The germline V gene encodes CDR1 MDHEN and CDR2 SYDVKM. With 5 bases removed from V and 7 bases from J, the gap between germline ends came to 7 bases. The CDR3 DNA sequence: TGTGCCAGCAGTCGGTTAAATACGCAGTATTTT. Translated, it gives CASSRLNTQYF. Filled out from reference TRBV28 and TRBJ2-3, the complete variable domain reads DVKVTQSSRYLVKRTGEKVFLECVQDMDHENMFWYRQDPGLGLRLIYFSYDVKMKEKGDIPEGYSVSREKKERFSLILESASTNQTSMYLCASSRLNTQYFGPGTRLTVL.

This clone was counted between two and nine times. This sequence joins TRBV6-5 and TRBJ1-1, with 10 nucleotides matching TRBD1. CDR1 is MNHEY, CDR2 SVGAGI, per germline. The CDR3 is 13 amino acids. Unmatched junction bases numbered 9, after V lost 6 bases and J lost 11 bases. The CDR3 loop is CASSKPRQGAAFF. The CDR3 region has the DNA TGTGCCAGCAGCAAACCCCGACAGGGGGCGGCTTTCTTT.

This clone was counted a few times. An end of the junction differs from the germline gene, which may be a read error. This chain links TRBV7-2 with TRBJ2-1; TRBD2 matches at 10 bases. Germline V gene lookup returns CDR1 SGHTA and CDR2 FQGNSA. CDR3 size: 13 residues. Here the CDR3 reads CASSLAGADEQFF. CDR3 nucleotides: TGTGCCAGCAGCCTAGCGGGAGCCGATGAGCAGTTCTTC.